The entry that follows covers one T cell receptor (beta chain) sequence. Its target is unknown. The ends were cut back, 4 bases at V and 7 bases at J, with 20 bases in the middle. CDR3 length equals 17 residues. Germline loops: CDR1 LNHDA, CDR2 SQIVND (reference sequence). The study recruited hyperthyroidism patients aged 18 to 65 who were newly diagnosed, under 2 months' duration. These data belong to a study of Graves' ophthalmopathy and Graves' hyperthyroidism. Findings of the study overall: With over 85% sensitivity and more than 75% specificity, a 13-signature model separated ophthalmopathy from stable hyperthyroidism. Blood shared most expanded thyroid clonotypes above 0.001 frequency.

RNA transcripts yielded amplified TCR beta CDR3 regions. Investigators did first-round RT-PCR with HTBI primers, then second-round multiplex PCR. TCRdb used MiXCR to reprocess the multiplex PCR reads, holding one entry per CDR3 protein. The sample lists 450,000 to 600,000 distinct CDR3 sequences; roughly 39% were seen once. J is TRBJ1-6 and V is TRBV19; possibly TRBD1 for D (6 bases). The receptor was isolated from an adult man with Graves' hyperthyroidism. What was sequenced was peripheral blood or thyroid tissue (not recorded which). CDR3 sequence (DNA): TGTGCCAGTAGTACCGAGCGACAGGTTTTTACGAATTCACCCCTCCACTTT. Protein sequence: CASSTERQVFTNSPLHF.